These 22 T cell receptor beta chains were sequenced from one sample in a study of identical twins. TCRdb redid the calling of the 5' RACE reads with MiXCR, one entry per CDR3 protein. Of 550,000 to 700,000 distinct CDR3 sequences in the sample, about 20% were seen once. The same data also went into a second study, on T cells expressing NK-cell markers.

The sample taken for sequencing was PBMCs. Receptor source: a woman between 18 and 29 years old in good health.

The rearrangement joins TRBV29-1 to TRBJ2-6; 9 bases align to TRBD1. Germline loops: CDR1 SQVTM, CDR2 ANQGSEA. CDR3 length equals 17 residues. J gave up 0 bases and V 2 bases, and 5 bases lay outside the gene matches. CDR3: CSVESRDRDSGANVLTF. The CDR3 DNA sequence: TGCAGCGTTGAATCCCGGGACAGGGACTCTGGGGCCAACGTCCTGACTTTC.

The table lists this clonotype with many counts. The chain recombines TRBV12-3 or TRBV12-4 with TRBJ1-5; D perhaps matches TRBD1 (5 bases). The CDR3 is 12 residues long. Trimming left V 4 bases short and J 5 bases short, with 6 bases between. In nucleotides, the CDR3 is TGTGCCAGCAGTTCAGGGTATCAGCCCCAGCATTTT. This codes for CASSSGYQPQHF.

A few counts support this clonotype. The rearrangement links TRBV5-1 to TRBJ2-2; 8 bases map to TRBD1. V shed 7 bases, J shed 2 bases, and the junction held 4 bases outside the gene matches. There are 14 residues in the CDR3. Germline V gene sequence: CDR1 SGHRS, CDR2 YFSETQ. CDR3 region: CASGGQGNTGELFF. For the CDR3, the DNA is TGCGCCAGCGGCGGACAGGGCAACACCGGGGAGCTGTTTTTT.

This clonotype turned up a few times. The genes are TRBV7-2 and TRBJ2-7, with D uncertain. The CDR3 is made up of 15 amino acids. Trimming left V 0 bases short and J 0 bases short, with 9 bases between. Germline CDR1 SGHTA, CDR2 FQGNSA. The CDR3 bases are TGTGCCAGCAGCTTAGCGCGTAGCTTCTCCTACGAGCAGTACTTC. It specifies CASSLARSFSYEQYF. Together with reference TRBV7-2 and TRBJ2-7, the CDR3 gives the full variable domain: GAGVSQSPSNKVTEKGKDVELRCDPISGHTALYWYRQSLGQGLEFLIYFQGNSAPDKSGLPSDRFSAERTGGSVSTLTIQRTQQEDSAVYLCASSLARSFSYEQYFGPGTRLTVT.

This clonotype was picked up many times. This chain connects TRBV5-1 to TRBJ2-6; D is ambiguous. Germline CDR1 is SGHRS and CDR2 is YFSETQ. Trimming shortened V by 5 bases and J by 1 base, and 10 bases separated the two germline ends. The CDR3 runs to 15 residues. CDR3 sequence: CASSFGFSGANVLTF. The CDR3 DNA reads TGCGCCAGCAGTTTCGGATTTTCTGGGGCCAACGTCCTGACTTTC.

This clonotype was detected only once. V and J are TRBV5-5 and TRBJ1-5, with 11 nucleotides matching TRBD1. CDR1 is SGHKS and CDR2 is YYEKEE in the germline V gene (reference sequence). This CDR3 spans 15 amino acids. The J segment lost 7 bases and the V segment lost 4 bases, leaving 7 bases of the junction unmatched. In nucleotides, the CDR3 is TGTGCCAGCAGCGCCGGGACAGGGGGGAAACAGCCCCAGCATTTT. Protein: CASSAGTGGKQPQHF.

This clonotype was seen only a few times. The chain uses TRBV10-3 and TRBJ1-6; no reliable D call. The germline V gene has CDR1 ENHRY and CDR2 SYGVKD. The CDR3 runs to 14 residues. V dropped 10 bases and J dropped 8 bases, with 18 bases sitting between them. The CDR3 DNA sequence: TGTGCCACCACGAACCGGGAGGGCGATTCACCCCTCCACTTT. Translated, it gives CATTNREGDSPLHF.

The table lists this clonotype with a few counts. The chain is built from TRBV9 and TRBJ2-1, with D possibly TRBD1 on 6 matching bases. Germline CDR1 is SGDLS and CDR2 is YYNGEE. CDR3 size: 15 residues. V shed 0 bases and J shed 2 bases, with 9 bases lying between them. CDR3 bases: TGTGCCAGCAGCGTAGTCGGGGACACCTACAATGAGCAGTTCTTC. As protein: CASSVVGDTYNEQFF.

The V and J genes are TRBV24-1 and TRBJ2-1, with 14 bases aligning to TRBD2. The V gene's germline CDR1 is KGHDR and CDR2 SFDVKD. J lost 8 bases, V lost 2 bases, and 4 bases had no gene match. The CDR3 runs to 16 residues. The CDR3 DNA is TGTGCCACCAGTGATTACGGGACTAGCGGGAGCTATGAGCAGTTCTTC. Translating gives CATSDYGTSGSYEQFF.

This clonotype occurred many times. The chain links TRBV20-1 to TRBJ1-1, with 10 bases lining up with TRBD1. V was clipped by 6 bases and J by 10 bases; unmatched bases: 8. The CDR3 has 12 amino acids. In germline, CDR1 is DFQATT, CDR2 SNEGSKA (reference sequence). Here the CDR3 reads CSATDRGYSAFF. As DNA, the CDR3 is TGCAGTGCCACGGACAGGGGGTATTCAGCTTTCTTT.

This clonotype was recorded at least ten times. This chain connects TRBV12-3 or TRBV12-4 to TRBJ1-4, with a tentative D call TRBD1 (5 bases). The V and J ends lost 6 bases and 6 bases respectively, with 17 bases between them. The CDR3 is 15 residues long. The CDR3 is CASSSMGGNHEKLFF. Written as DNA, the CDR3 is TGTGCCAGCAGCTCGATGGGGGGGAACCATGAAAAACTGTTTTTT.

V and J are TRBV18 and TRBJ1-1; possible D gene TRBD1, 6 bases. Germline V gene sequence: CDR1 KGHSH, CDR2 LQKENI. V was clipped by 8 bases and J by 2 bases, with 15 bases between them. CDR3 size: 14 residues. The CDR3 nucleotides are TGTGCCAGCCAAATGGGACAAAGCAACACTGAAGCTTTCTTT. Its translation is CASQMGQSNTEAFF.

The rearrangement links TRBV7-6 to TRBJ2-3; 11 bases are shared with TRBD2. Losses at the gene ends were 3 bases for V and 4 bases for J; bases not matched to a gene: 9. Germline-derived CDR1 and CDR2 are SGHVS and FNYEAQ. This CDR3 has 17 residues. In DNA, the CDR3 is TGTGCCAGCAGCTTGATCCTAGCGGGGGGATTCCCAGATACGCAGTATTTT. It translates to CASSLILAGGFPDTQYF.

V usage is TRBV6-2 or TRBV6-3 and J usage is TRBJ2-1; 8 bases align to TRBD2. CDR3 size: 17 residues. V lost 2 bases and J lost 7; bases outside the gene matches: 13. Germline CDR1 reads MNHEY; CDR2 reads SVGEGT. In DNA form, the CDR3 reads TGTGCCAGCAGTTACCCCCTGAAGTACGGGGGGGGGAATGAGCAGTTCTTC. Residues: CASSYPLKYGGGNEQFF.

The rearrangement uses TRBV10-3 and TRBJ2-7; 8 bases align to TRBD2. The CDR3 spans 13 residues. CDR1 and CDR2 (germline): ENHRY, SYGVKD. The ends lost 6 bases at V and 3 bases at J; junction bases unmatched: 4. Here the CDR3 reads CAISRGGNYEQYF. For the CDR3, the DNA is TGTGCCATCAGCCGGGGGGGAAACTACGAGCAGTACTTC.

The CDR3 spells CASSSIRGTEAFF. As DNA, the CDR3 is TGTGCCAGCAGCTCGATCAGGGGCACTGAAGCTTTCTTT. The chain carries TRBV11-2 and TRBJ1-1; a possible D gene is TRBD1 (6 bases). V was pared by 4 bases and J by 4 bases, with 10 bases between. The CDR3 extends over 13 amino acids. Germline V gives CDR1 SGHAT, CDR2 FQNNGV.

The genes are TRBV15 and TRBJ2-4; D ambiguous. Germline V gene sequence: CDR1 LNHNV, CDR2 YYDKDF (reference sequence). The CDR3 runs to 14 residues. The germline V and J ends were trimmed by 7 bases and 0 bases, with 10 bases remaining between them. CDR3 DNA: TGTGCCACCATGGAAGAATTAGCCAAAAACATTCAGTACTTC. Translating it yields CATMEELAKNIQYF.

Only a few counts were recorded for this clonotype. The J gene is TRBJ2-7, the V gene TRBV6-2 or TRBV6-3; D is uncertain. The length of the CDR3 is 12 residues. Germline CDR1 MNHEY, CDR2 SVGEGT. V gave up 4 bases and J gave up 5 bases, with 9 bases separating them. For the CDR3, the DNA is TGTGCCAGCAGTTTCAGGATCCACGAGCAGTACTTC. Translating gives CASSFRIHEQYF.

A few counts support this clonotype. The chain uses TRBV24-1 and TRBJ2-3; tentative D call: TRBD1 (5 bases). The length of the CDR3 is 13 residues. The germline V gene has CDR1 KGHDR and CDR2 SFDVKD. V was pared by 1 base and J by 6 bases, with 7 bases between. For the CDR3, the DNA is TGTGCCACCAGTGATTTCGCAGGGGATACGCAGTATTTT. It specifies CATSDFAGDTQYF.

This clonotype was found many times. The V and J genes are TRBV20-1 and TRBJ2-7; 7 bases line up with TRBD2. Trimming at V came to 5 bases and at J to 5 bases, leaving 9 bases not matched to a gene. CDR1 is DFQATT and CDR2 is SNEGSKA in the germline V gene (reference sequence). CDR3 length equals 13 residues. The CDR3 reads CSAAESGAHEQYF. CDR3 nucleotides: TGCAGTGCTGCGGAAAGCGGGGCGCACGAGCAGTACTTC.

This clonotype was recorded many times. V usage is TRBV20-1 and J usage is TRBJ2-2; D unclear. The CDR3 extends over 14 amino acids. Germline loops: CDR1 DFQATT, CDR2 SNEGSKA (reference sequence). Trimming took 3 bases from V and 0 from J, leaving 8 bases between them. The CDR3 loop is CSASRDPNTGELFF. The CDR3 DNA is TGCAGTGCTAGTCGAGATCCGAACACCGGGGAGCTGTTTTTT.

The J gene is TRBJ2-7, the V gene TRBV27; no firm D call. Germline CDR1 MNHEY, CDR2 SMNVEV (reference sequence). The germline V and J ends were trimmed by 2 bases and 5 bases, with 16 bases remaining between them. The CDR3 is made up of 15 amino acids. CDR3 in DNA: TGTGCCAGCAGTTTAGTCTTTCCGATGGGAAACGAGCAGTACTTC. Residues: CASSLVFPMGNEQYF.